These T cell receptor beta chains were read from a single sample in a study of shared clonotypes between healthy human individuals. Measured with immunoSEQ multiplex PCR; TCRdb has only the in-frame clones, and not every one. This sample has 660,000 or so clones, with about 95% found just once. The specimen was naive CD8+ T cells sorted from blood. The source of these receptors is a woman in her twenties or thirties in good health. The CDR3 runs from the conserved cysteine through the conserved F or W. D genes are given only for firm matches.

>TRBD1|TRBJ2-2|TRBV27
TGTGCCAGCAGTTCACAGGGGGAAGGCGGGGAGCTGTTTTTT
CASSSQGEGGELFF
>TRBD2|TRBJ2-1|TRBV30
TGTGCCTGGAGGGCGGGAGGGAGTTGGAATGAGCAGTTCTTC
CAWRAGGSWNEQFF
>TRBD1|TRBJ2-1|TRBV28
TGTGCCAGCAGCCGGGACAGCAGCTCCTACAATGAGCAGTTCTTC
CASSRDSSSYNEQFF
>TRBD1|TRBJ2-1|TRBV19
TGTGCCAGTAGTATAGATCTAACACTCCGGACAGGGTTCGATGAGCAGTTCTTC
CASSIDLTLRTGFDEQFF
>NA|TRBJ2-7|TRBV7-9
TGTGCCAGCAGCTTTAGTCGGGACCCGAGATTTGAGCAGTACTTC
CASSFSRDPRFEQYF
>TRBD1|TRBJ1-2|TRBV10-2
TGCGCCAGCGGTTCAGGGGGGCTCAAGGGTGGCTACACCTTC
CASGSGGLKGGYTF
>NA|TRBJ2-7|TRBV29-1
TGCAGCGTTGAAGCGGACAAGAACTCCTACGAGCAGTACTTC
CSVEADKNSYEQYF
>NA|TRBJ1-3|TRBV7-9
TGTGCCAGCAGCTTAGGGTTAGGGGCTGAAGGAAACACCATATATTTT
CASSLGLGAEGNTIYF
>TRBD1|TRBJ2-5|TRBV29-1
TGCAGCGTTGAAGACGGGGCAGGGGGCGGAGAGACCCAGTACTTC
CSVEDGAGGGETQYF
>NA|TRBJ1-5|TRBV4-1
TGCGCCAGCAGCCAAGTCCGCAATCTTAATCAGCCCCAGCATTTT
CASSQVRNLNQPQHF
>NA|TRBJ1-5|TRBV28
TGTGCCAGCAGCCCACAGGGTGAAGTTCAGCCCCAGCATTTT
CASSPQGEVQPQHF
>TRBD2|TRBJ2-1|TRBV11-2
TGTGCCAGCAGCTTAGTTACTAGCGGGACAGTTTACAATGAGCAGTTCTTC
CASSLVTSGTVYNEQFF
>NA|TRBJ2-7|TRBV11-2
TGTGCCAGCAGCCTCGACAGTTACGAGCAGTACTTC
CASSLDSYEQYF
>NA|TRBJ2-7|TRBV5-4
TGTGCCAGCAGCTCAGGGAATGGCTACGAGCAGTACTTC
CASSSGNGYEQYF
>NA|TRBJ2-1|TRBV28
TGTGCCAGCAGTTTTGATTGGTCCCCCGGTGAGCAGTTCTTC
CASSFDWSPGEQFF
>TRBD1|TRBJ2-5|TRBV7-9
TGTGCCAGCAGCGCGGACAGGGATGGGGAGCAGTACTTC
CASSADRDGEQYF
>TRBD1|TRBJ1-5|TRBV19
TGTGCCAGTAGTCCCGGGACAGAGATAAATCAGCCCCAGCATTTT
CASSPGTEINQPQHF
>NA|TRBJ1-5|TRBV2
TGTGCCAGCTCAGACGGGGGCGTAAATCAGCCCCAGCATTTT
CASSDGGVNQPQHF
>NA|TRBJ1-1|TRBV7-3
TGTGCCAGCAGCTTTCGGACGGACACTGAAGCTTTCTTT
CASSFRTDTEAFF
>TRBD1|TRBJ2-7|TRBV29-1
TGCAGCGTTGAAGACCGGGACAGGGGAATGTACGAGCAGTACTTC
CSVEDRDRGMYEQYF
>NA|TRBJ2-6|TRBV9
TGTGCCAGCAGAGCCGAGGGTCTAGTGGGGGCCAACGTCCTGACTTTC
CASRAEGLVGANVLTF
>NA|TRBJ2-7|TRBV28
TGTGCCAGCTCATACGGAGGGTCCGAGCAGTACTTC
CASSYGGSEQYF
>NA|TRBJ1-5|TRBV27
TGTGCCAGCAGTTCAGGGTCTCGCAATCAGCCCCAGCATTTT
CASSSGSRNQPQHF
>TRBD2|TRBJ2-7|TRBV28
TGTGCCAGCAGTAATTCTAGGGATCCAGCGGGAGGGCCGGGTGAGCAGTACTTC
CASSNSRDPAGGPGEQYF
>NA|TRBJ2-7|TRBV2
TGTGCCAGCAATACAGAGAGCTCCTACGAGCAGTACTTC
CASNTESSYEQYF
>TRBD2|TRBJ2-2|TRBV4-1
TGCGCCAGCAGCCAGCGTCTAGCGGGAGCTCCCGGGGAGCTGTTTTTT
CASSQRLAGAPGELFF
>NA|TRBJ2-3|TRBV27
TGTGCCAGCAGTTTTACGGAAACTGATACGCAGTATTTT
CASSFTETDTQYF
>NA|TRBJ2-3|TRBV9
TGTGCCAGCTCCGCGGTAGGCGGTCGCACAGATACGCAGTATTTT
CASSAVGGRTDTQYF
>NA|TRBJ2-7|TRBV30
TGTGCCTGGTGGGACGGCTACGAGCAGTACTTC
CAWWDGYEQYF
>NA|TRBJ1-5|TRBV4-1
TGCGCCAGCAGCCAAGATTCGGGGGGTTATAGCAATCAGCCCCAGCATTTT
CASSQDSGGYSNQPQHF
>TRBD1|TRBJ2-1|TRBV11-2
TGTGCCAGCAGCTTTTCCGGGACAGGGGGGCATGAGCAGTTCTTC
CASSFSGTGGHEQFF
>NA|TRBJ1-2|TRBV6-1
TGTGCCAGCAGTGAAGCCCGGAACTATGGCTACACCTTC
CASSEARNYGYTF
>TRBD1|TRBJ2-7|TRBV6-5
TGTGCCAGCAGCTACCGCCGGGACAGGGGGAGCGAGCAGTACTTC
CASSYRRDRGSEQYF
>TRBD2|TRBJ2-1|TRBV29-1
TGCAGCGTTGAAGGGCTAGCGGCGGGGTACGAGCAGTTCTTC
CSVEGLAAGYEQFF
>NA|TRBJ2-7|TRBV28
TGTGCCAGCAGTTTATGGCAGGAGTTCTCCTACGAGCAGTACTTC
CASSLWQEFSYEQYF
>TRBD2|TRBJ2-5|TRBV7-9
TGTGCCAGCAGCTTCACCCTAGACGTCAGCGGGGGCCAAGAGACCCAGTACTTC
CASSFTLDVSGGQETQYF
>TRBD1|TRBJ2-7|TRBV7-9
TGTGCCAGCAGCCCCCCAGAGGGGGACAGGGGGCACGAGCAGTACTTC
CASSPPEGDRGHEQYF
>TRBD2|TRBJ2-1|TRBV28
TGTGCCAGCAGATCCGGGACTAGCGGGATCTACAATGAGCAGTTCTTC
CASRSGTSGIYNEQFF
>NA|TRBJ2-7|TRBV6-1
TGTGCCAGCAGTCTCCCGACAGACCCCATCTACGAGCAGTACTTC
CASSLPTDPIYEQYF
>NA|TRBJ2-1|TRBV10-3
TGTGCCATCAGTGAGTCGGGGGGAGGTACCTACAATGAGCAGTTCTTC
CAISESGGGTYNEQFF